These T cell receptor beta chains were read from a single sample in a study of response to subunit inactivated influenza vaccine. Each CDR3 protein is one row after TCRdb ran MiXCR on the RT-PCR reads. The table records hundreds of thousands of distinct CDR3 sequences, about 18% of them present only once. The source material was PBMCs from blood, sampled 5 days after vaccination. Every receptor here comes from a man aged 50-60 years who received an inactivated influenza vaccine. CDR3s include the opening cysteine and the closing phenylalanine or tryptophan. D genes are given only for firm matches. Size is stated for part of the rows, as once, few or many counts, or as a class when the clone is expanded.

>TRBV10-3|TRBD2|TRBJ2-7|.
CAISEIERGEAEQYF
TGTGCCATCAGTGAAATCGAGCGGGGGGAAGCCGAGCAGTACTTC
>TRBV27|TRBD1|TRBJ1-2|.
CASGSTTGAGGYTF
TGTGCCAGCGGATCAACCACAGGGGCAGGGGGCTACACCTTC
>TRBV7-8|.|TRBJ2-3|few
CASSQGGRTARDTQYF
TGTGCCAGCAGCCAAGGGGGACGGACTGCCCGGGATACGCAGTATTTT
>TRBV29-1|.|TRBJ2-7|few
CSAHRGNIGEQYF
TGCAGCGCCCACCGGGGGAACATTGGCGAGCAGTACTTC
>TRBV9|TRBD1|TRBJ2-7|.
CASSVGDRDYEQYF
TGTGCCAGCAGCGTAGGGGACAGGGACTACGAGCAGTACTTC
>TRBV20-1|.|TRBJ2-1|few
CSARISTRANEQFF
TGCAGTGCTAGAATTTCGACGAGGGCCAATGAGCAGTTCTTC
>TRBV20-1|TRBD2|TRBJ2-5|.
CSAGGGFRETQYF
TGCAGTGCTGGGGGGGGGTTCAGAGAGACCCAGTACTTC
>TRBV3-1|TRBD1|TRBJ1-2|once
CATSPSLTGGKGYTF
TGTGCCACCTCCCCCTCGCTTACAGGGGGTAAAGGCTACACCTTC
>TRBV20-1|.|TRBJ1-6|.
CSATRLSGAGSPLHF
TGCAGTGCTACTCGCTTATCGGGAGCGGGATCACCCCTCCACTTT
>TRBV12-3/TRBV12-4|TRBD1|TRBJ1-4|.
CASTKRQGTNEKLFF
TGTGCCAGCACTAAAAGACAGGGAACTAATGAAAAACTGTTTTTT
>TRBV7-9|TRBD1|TRBJ2-1|.
CASSSLWTGSYNEQFF
TGTGCCAGCAGCTCGCTTTGGACAGGGTCCTACAATGAGCAGTTCTTC
>TRBV5-1|.|TRBJ2-7|few
CASSLGAQDYEQYF
TGCGCCAGCAGCTTGGGAGCCCAGGACTACGAGCAGTACTTC
>TRBV11-2|TRBD2|TRBJ2-7|.
CASSLMLAGGYEQYF
TGTGCCAGCAGCTTAATGCTAGCGGGAGGCTACGAGCAGTACTTC
>TRBV10-3|.|TRBJ2-1|few
CAISESNRELYNEQFF
TGTGCCATCAGTGAGTCGAATCGGGAGCTGTACAATGAGCAGTTCTTC
>TRBV7-2|TRBD2|TRBJ2-3|.
CASSLVGTSVGDTQYF
TGTGCCAGCAGCTTAGTAGGGACTAGCGTTGGAGATACGCAGTATTTT
>TRBV20-1|TRBD2|TRBJ2-5|few
CSARDLRTSGGLETQYF
TGCAGTGCTAGAGATCTCCGGACTAGCGGGGGTCTGGAGACCCAGTACTTC
>TRBV12-3/TRBV12-4|TRBD2|TRBJ2-7|few
CASSSPSGGYEQYF
TGTGCCAGCAGTTCCCCTAGCGGAGGCTACGAGCAGTACTTC
>TRBV5-4|TRBD2|TRBJ2-7|few
CASSSRGGRYYEQYF
TGTGCCAGCAGCTCCCGGGGGGGACGGTACTACGAGCAGTACTTC
>TRBV5-1|.|TRBJ2-7|many
CASSGGLPQDEQYF
TGCGCCAGCAGCGGCGGACTGCCGCAGGACGAGCAGTACTTC
>TRBV10-2|TRBD1|TRBJ1-1|.
CASSYRGLDTEAFF
TGCGCCAGCAGTTACAGGGGATTGGACACTGAAGCTTTCTTT
>TRBV20-1|TRBD1|TRBJ1-4|few
CSVPEGAHRGKLFF
TGCAGTGTTCCTGAGGGGGCCCACAGGGGAAAACTGTTTTTT
>TRBV11-2|TRBD2|TRBJ2-2|.
CAVGGGTGELFF
TGTGCGGTCGGGGGGGGCACCGGGGAGCTGTTTTTT
>TRBV5-1|.|TRBJ1-1|.
CASSPGVAEAFF
TGCGCCAGCAGCCCGGGTGTGGCTGAAGCTTTCTTT
>TRBV10-3|TRBD1|TRBJ2-1|few
CAIRAGTESSYNEQFF
TGTGCCATCAGAGCCGGGACAGAGAGCTCCTACAATGAGCAGTTCTTC
>TRBV20-1|.|TRBJ2-3|few
CSANTGGGTDTQYF
TGCAGTGCTAATACAGGGGGGGGCACAGATACGCAGTATTTT
>TRBV4-2|.|TRBJ2-1|few
CASSQNGQPYNEQFF
TGTGCCAGCAGCCAAAACGGACAGCCCTACAATGAGCAGTTCTTC
>TRBV6-2/TRBV6-3|.|TRBJ2-6|.
CASSYEASGANVLTF
TGTGCCAGCAGTTACGAGGCATCTGGGGCCAACGTCCTGACTTTC
>TRBV6-1|.|TRBJ2-3|few
CASSRQTTDTQYF
TGTGCCAGCAGCCGTCAGACAACAGATACGCAGTATTTT
>TRBV11-2|TRBD2|TRBJ2-3|.
CASSPPGLAAVRQYF
TGTGCCAGCAGCCCGCCGGGACTAGCGGCGGTCCGGCAGTATTTT
>TRBV20-1|TRBD2|TRBJ2-3|.
CSALAGARDTQYF
TGCAGTGCCCTAGCGGGGGCCCGGGATACGCAGTATTTT
>TRBV11-2|.|TRBJ2-5|many
CASSLGAPQETQYF
TGTGCCAGCAGCTTGGGGGCGCCCCAAGAGACCCAGTACTTC
>TRBV12-3/TRBV12-4|.|TRBJ2-2|few
CASLSGASTGELFF
TGTGCCAGCCTCTCAGGGGCGAGCACCGGGGAGCTGTTTTTT
>TRBV3-1|TRBD1|TRBJ2-5|few
CASSQLTGGGQETQYF
TGTGCCAGCAGCCAACTGACAGGGGGAGGGCAAGAGACCCAGTACTTC
>TRBV20-1|TRBD2|TRBJ2-5|few
CSAQRGGIWETQYF
TGCAGTGCTCAACGGGGGGGGATATGGGAGACCCAGTACTTC
>TRBV25-1|TRBD1|TRBJ1-2|.
CASSEYDREAYGYTF
TGTGCCAGCAGTGAATATGACAGGGAAGCCTATGGCTACACCTTC
>TRBV10-3|TRBD1|TRBJ1-3|few
CAISASGQGRDTIYF
TGTGCCATCAGCGCAAGCGGACAGGGCAGAGACACCATATATTTT
>TRBV20-1|TRBD1|TRBJ2-1|.
CSARSGGAYNEQFF
TGCAGTGCTAGATCAGGGGGTGCCTACAATGAGCAGTTCTTC
>TRBV6-1|.|TRBJ2-3|.
CASSPTGLITDTQYF
TGTGCCAGCAGTCCCACGGGACTGATCACAGATACGCAGTATTTT
>TRBV6-1|TRBD1|TRBJ2-5|.
CASSPGQGWAYQETQYF
TGTGCCAGCAGCCCGGGACAGGGATGGGCCTACCAAGAGACCCAGTACTTC
>TRBV7-9|TRBD2|TRBJ2-3|.
CASNWRGGRTDTQYF
TGTGCCAGCAACTGGCGGGGGGGCCGCACAGATACGCAGTATTTT
>TRBV4-1|TRBD2|TRBJ2-5|many
CASSQTGGETQYF
TGCGCCAGCAGCCAAACGGGGGGAGAGACCCAGTACTTC
>TRBV30|.|TRBJ2-2|.
CAWSVGRGTGELFF
TGTGCCTGGAGTGTAGGCAGAGGCACCGGGGAGCTGTTTTTT
>TRBV3-1|.|TRBJ1-5|.
CASSQAWTDGRQPQHF
TGTGCCAGCAGCCAAGCCTGGACAGATGGCCGTCAGCCCCAGCATTTT
>TRBV28|TRBD1|TRBJ2-1|.
CASSRTGQGEQFF
TGTGCCAGCAGTAGGACAGGGCAGGGTGAGCAGTTCTTC
>TRBV29-1|TRBD1|TRBJ1-1|.
CSVVGQLYRGLAFF
TGCAGCGTTGTGGGCCAACTGTACAGGGGGCTGGCTTTCTTT
>TRBV20-1|TRBD1|TRBJ2-7|.
CSAKQGARDEQYF
TGCAGTGCCAAACAGGGGGCTCGGGACGAGCAGTACTTC
>TRBV12-3/TRBV12-4|TRBD1|TRBJ2-2|.
CASTPRQGPSTGELFF
TGTGCCAGCACCCCCCGACAGGGTCCCTCCACCGGGGAGCTGTTTTTT
>TRBV20-1|.|TRBJ2-2|few
CSATRNMNTGELFF
TGCAGTGCGACCAGGAATATGAACACCGGGGAGCTGTTTTTT
>TRBV7-8|TRBD2|TRBJ2-1|few
CASRPASGMNEQFF
TGTGCCAGCCGACCCGCTAGCGGGATGAATGAGCAGTTCTTC
>TRBV5-1|TRBD1|TRBJ1-2|many
CASSYGTGGKYGYTF
TGCGCCAGCAGCTATGGGACAGGGGGCAAGTATGGCTACACCTTC
>TRBV29-1|TRBD2|TRBJ2-5|few
CSVAKIAGGPGETQYF
TGCAGCGTTGCAAAGATAGCGGGAGGGCCGGGGGAGACCCAGTACTTC